This T cell receptor beta chain was sequenced in a study of blood T cell repertoires in COVID-19. Study context: Sources were T cells, B-cell-depleted T cells, or PBMCs; the material itself was cDNA or gDNA.

Study members were between 18 and 89 years old and lived in 24 US regions. Authors' methods: The assay estimated nucleated cells by amplifying reference gene primers. The data were produced by immunoSEQ multiplex PCR, yet TCRdb's version contains in-frame clones alone and is incomplete. The D gene and trimming were derived from the DNA, and the V and J assignments and clone size from that table. There are more than 300,000 clones in the sample; approximately 90% occur only once, and 3.9% lies in the top ten. This CDR3 has 18 residues. V was clipped by 10 bases and J by 0 bases; unmatched bases: 16. The germline V gene encodes CDR1 SGHTA and CDR2 FQGTGA.

The sample taken for sequencing was PBMCs or T cells enriched from blood (not recorded which). This sequence joins TRBV7-3 and TRBJ1-5, with TRBD1 matching over 9 bases. This receptor was obtained from a woman under 40 who had been exposed to COVID-19. CDR3 in DNA: TGTGCCACCGTTGCGCGGGACAGGGCCCACGATAGCAATCAGCCCCAGCATTTT. This gives the protein CATVARDRAHDSNQPQHF. The variable domain in full, with the rest retrieved from reference TRBV7-3 and TRBJ1-5, is GAGVSQTPSNKVTEKGKYVELRCDPISGHTALYWYRQSLGQGPEFLIYFQGTGAADDSGLPNDRFFAVRPEGSVSTLKIQRTERGDSAVYLCATVARDRAHDSNQPQHFGDGTRLSIL.